One sample yielded the 30 T cell receptor beta chains listed below, sequenced in a study of a mutant IDH1 vaccine in newly diagnosed glioma. For these receptors, no antigen is known. The time point: week 47, end of study. A single vaccine dose contained 300 ug of mutant IDH1 20-mer peptide, and topical imiquimod was used with it. TCRdb's copy holds only in-frame clones and misses some; the assay was immunoSEQ multiplex PCR. Altogether around 50,000 clones are present, approximately 84% being singletons, with the ten largest covering around 4.7%. The sample in question was PBMCs, obtained from a glioma patient whose treatment included an IDH1 peptide vaccine. These receptors came from a woman under 40 with glioma. Some clones in this sample may be carry-over from other donors' samples.

J is TRBJ1-5 and V is TRBV6-5; TRBD1 is a possible D gene (5 bases). The CDR3 has 13 residues. Germline V gives CDR1 MNHEY, CDR2 SVGAGI. Trimming removed 4 bases from V and 6 bases from J, with 10 bases in between. The CDR3 DNA reads TGTGCCAGCAGTTCAGGGAAGGGTCAGCCCCAGCATTTT. It encodes CASSSGKGQPQHF.

This clone has a handful of counts. The chain has TRBV9 and TRBJ1-1; no clear D. The CDR3 extends over 14 amino acids. The germline gives CDR1 SGDLS, CDR2 YYNGEE. V lost 4 bases, J lost 0 bases, and 10 bases lay in between. The CDR3 sequence: CASSWGGLNTEAFF. The CDR3 coding sequence is TGTGCCAGCAGCTGGGGAGGGTTGAACACTGAAGCTTTCTTT.

The rearrangement joins TRBV4-1 to TRBJ2-6; 9 positions match TRBD2. This CDR3 contains 19 residues. The germline CDR1 and CDR2 sequences are MGHRA and YSYEKL. V shed 3 bases and J 0 bases; nucleotides not matched to a gene: 9. CDR3 in amino acids: CASSQGGGRVTSGANVLTF. The CDR3, as DNA: TGCGCCAGCAGCCAGGGTGGCGGGAGGGTGACCTCTGGGGCCAACGTCCTGACTTTC.

V usage is TRBV5-4 and J usage is TRBJ2-1; 7 bases line up with TRBD2. The CDR3 has 14 amino acids. V shed 3 bases and J 6 bases; nucleotides not matched to a gene: 6. From germline, CDR1 is SGHNT and CDR2 YYREEE (reference sequence). The CDR3 bases are TGTGCCAGCAGCTCCCCTAGCGGTGCCAATGAGCAGTTCTTC. This encodes CASSSPSGANEQFF.

This chain joins TRBV9 and TRBJ2-5; 7 bases are shared with TRBD2. Trimming took 2 bases from V and 5 from J; bases not matched to a gene: 6. Germline values: CDR1 SGDLS, CDR2 YYNGEE. The CDR3 runs 14 residues. Here the CDR3 reads CASSVGQAGETQYF. For the CDR3, the DNA is TGTGCCAGCAGCGTTGGACAAGCGGGGGAGACCCAGTACTTC.

The genes are TRBV28 and TRBJ1-2; 7 bases line up with TRBD1. The CDR3 runs to 15 residues. Germline V gene data show CDR1 as MDHEN and CDR2 as SYDVKM. V shed 5 bases and J 8 bases; nucleotides not matched to a gene: 14. The CDR3: CASSGPGTEAKGYTF. Written as DNA, the CDR3 is TGTGCCAGCAGTGGGCCTGGGACAGAGGCCAAAGGCTACACCTTC.

V usage is TRBV27 and J usage is TRBJ1-1; D unresolved. The germline gives CDR1 MNHEY, CDR2 SMNVEV (reference sequence). The CDR3 totals 11 residues. V was shortened by 3 bases and J by 7 bases, with 6 bases between the two germline ends. CDR3 protein: CASSLGSEAFF. CDR3 in DNA: TGTGCCAGCAGTTTGGGCAGTGAAGCTTTCTTT.

V usage is TRBV18 and J usage is TRBJ1-1; the D is unclear. Germline lookup yields CDR1 KGHSH and CDR2 LQKENI. Trimming removed 3 bases at V and 7 bases at J, with 12 bases between. The CDR3 extends over 13 amino acids. The CDR3 region has the DNA TGTGCCAGCTCACCTGACGAGGAGATTGAAGCTTTCTTT. Amino acids: CASSPDEEIEAFF.

The V gene is TRBV9, the J gene TRBJ1-3; D remains unclear. The V end lost 2 bases, the J end lost 0 bases, and 9 bases lay between the germline ends. This CDR3 contains 15 residues. Germline CDR1 reads SGDLS; CDR2 reads YYNGEE. The CDR3 protein is CASSVKGLSGNTIYF. The DNA of the CDR3 is TGTGCCAGCAGCGTCAAGGGTCTCTCTGGAAACACCATATATTTT.

The chain links TRBV13 to TRBJ2-2, with D uncertain. CDR3 length: 12 residues. Between the trimmed V and J ends, which lost 3 bases and 1 base, there was a span of 0 bases. Germline V gene lookup returns CDR1 PRHDT and CDR2 FYEKMQ (reference sequence). DNA for the CDR3: TGTGCCAGCAGCTTGAACACCGGGGAGCTGTTTTTT. This codes for CASSLNTGELFF.

The chain uses TRBV7-2 and TRBJ1-2; D is unresolved. Trimming shortened V by 5 bases and J by 8 bases, and 15 bases separated the two germline ends. Germline V gives CDR1 SGHTA, CDR2 FQGNSA. The CDR3 has 13 amino acids. As DNA, the CDR3 is TGTGCCAGCAGCCGGACGGGCGAGGGCGGCTACACCTTC. Amino acid sequence: CASSRTGEGGYTF.

J is TRBJ1-2 and V is TRBV15; D is ambiguous. The CDR3 is 14 amino acids. Per germline, CDR1 LNHNV and CDR2 YYDKDF (reference sequence). Trimming shortened V by 1 base and J by 3 bases, and 9 bases separated the two germline ends. CDR3 coding DNA: TGTGCCACCAGCAGAGCCACTGGGGACTATGGCTACACCTTC. Protein: CATSRATGDYGYTF.

This sequence joins TRBV10-2 and TRBJ2-7; D may match TRBD1 or TRBD2 (5 bases each). Germline assignment: CDR1 WSHSY and CDR2 SAAADI. The CDR3 has 11 amino acids. V gave up 8 bases and J gave up 1 base, with 6 bases separating them. CDR3 DNA sequence: TGCGCCAGCGGGGGATCCTACGAGCAGTACTTC. This sequence encodes CASGGSYEQYF.

This clone appeared once. The chain is built from TRBV14 and TRBJ1-5; no definite D call. The CDR3 runs 13 residues. V was shortened by 0 bases and J by 5 bases, with 5 bases between the two germline ends. Germline CDR1 reads SGHDN; CDR2 reads FVKESK. The CDR3 DNA reads as TGTGCCAGCAGCCAAGATCCGGATCAGCCCCAGCATTTT. Translated, it gives CASSQDPDQPQHF.

The V gene is TRBV6-1, the J gene TRBJ1-1, with D hard to call. V lost 9 bases and J 0 bases, leaving 11 bases between the germline ends. CDR1 is MNHNS, CDR2 SASEGT, per germline. The CDR3 covers 13 residues. The CDR3 region is CASNRNMNTEAFF. The CDR3 DNA reads as TGTGCCAGTAACAGAAACATGAACACTGAAGCTTTCTTT.

The chain employs TRBV29-1 and TRBJ2-2; TRBD2 aligns across 13 bases. The V gene's germline CDR1 is SQVTM and CDR2 ANQGSEA. Trimming took 1 base from V and 5 from J; bases not matched to a gene: 4. The CDR3 loop spans 16 amino acids. The CDR3 region has the DNA TGCAGCGTTGAAGGGGGACTAGCGGGACGGACCGGGGAGCTGTTTTTT. It encodes CSVEGGLAGRTGELFF.

This clone was seen a handful of times. Mismatch with germline at one junction end may stem from a read error. V gene TRBV27 combines with J gene TRBJ1-4; no reliable D call. Germline V gene data show CDR1 as MNHEY and CDR2 as SMNVEV (reference sequence). CDR3 length equals 12 residues. CDR3 amino acids: CASSSSFETLFF. The CDR3 nucleotides read TGTGCCAGCAGCTCGAGCTTTGAAACACTGTTTTTT. Complete variable domain (other parts from reference TRBV27 and TRBJ1-4): EAQVTQNPRYLITVTGKKLTVTCSQNMNHEYMSWYRQDPGLGLRQIYYSMNVEVTDKGDVPEGYKVSRKEKRNFPLILESPSPNQTSLYFCASSSSFETLFFGSGTQLSVL.

The chain couples TRBV7-9 to TRBJ2-4; 9 nucleotides agree with TRBD2. V lost 5 bases to trimming and J lost 4 bases; unmatched junction nucleotides: 9. The length of the CDR3 is 16 residues. The germline V gene encodes CDR1 SEHNR and CDR2 FQNEAQ (reference sequence). CDR3 loop: CASSNSGAGGKNIQYF. CDR3 nucleotide sequence: TGTGCCAGCAGCAACTCAGGAGCGGGAGGTAAAAACATTCAGTACTTC.

The chain joins TRBV19 to TRBJ1-1; 9 bases line up with TRBD1. Germline V gene lookup returns CDR1 LNHDA and CDR2 SQIVND (reference sequence). The CDR3 has 15 residues. V trimming: 1 base; J trimming: 11 bases; junction bases outside the gene matches: 11. The CDR3 nucleotides read TGTGCCAGTAGTATAGCGAGAACAGGGGGCAGGGTCGCTTTCTTT. Encoded protein: CASSIARTGGRVAFF.

V gene TRBV6-5 combines with J gene TRBJ1-1; D is unclear. V was clipped by 4 bases and J by 5 bases, with 11 bases between them. The germline V gene has CDR1 MNHEY and CDR2 SVGAGI. The length of the CDR3 is 13 residues. The CDR3 reads CASSLVGRTEAFF. The CDR3 DNA reads as TGTGCCAGCAGTTTGGTGGGCCGGACTGAAGCTTTCTTT.

CDR3 bases: TGTGCCAGTAGTACGGGGACAGGGAGGTTGGCTAATGAAAAACTGTTTTTT. It encodes CASSTGTGRLANEKLFF. The chain is built from TRBV19 and TRBJ1-4; TRBD1 matches at 9 bases. Germline V CDR1 and CDR2: LNHDA, SQIVND (reference sequence). Trimming removed 4 bases from V and 3 bases from J; junction bases left unmatched: 9. The CDR3 is made up of 17 amino acids.

The rearrangement uses TRBV7-9 and TRBJ2-6; TRBD2 might be the D (6 bases). Trimming removed 5 bases from V and 0 bases from J, with 14 bases in between. Per germline, CDR1 SEHNR and CDR2 FQNEAQ (reference sequence). The CDR3 is made up of 17 amino acids. CDR3 nucleotides: TGTGCCAGCAGCCCGGGGGAGGAAGGCTCTGGGGCCAACGTCCTGACTTTC. Translated: CASSPGEEGSGANVLTF.

The J gene is TRBJ2-1, the V gene TRBV4-1; D is unclear. Trimming pared 8 bases from V and 0 bases from J, leaving 5 bases between. Per the germline V gene, CDR1 is MGHRA and CDR2 is YSYEKL. This CDR3 has 12 amino acids. The CDR3 bases are TGCGCCAGCGCCGACTCCTACAATGAGCAGTTCTTC. It encodes CASADSYNEQFF.

Concerning this clone: One end of the junction varies from germline; a read error may be responsible. The rearrangement uses TRBV14 and TRBJ1-1; weak D call: TRBD1 (6 bases). This CDR3 has 17 residues. Germline V lookup: CDR1 SGHDN, CDR2 FVKESK. The CDR3 loop is CASSQGGGRILNTEAFF. Here the CDR3 DNA reads TGTGCCAGCAGTCAAGGGGGGGGGCGAATTCTGAACACTGAAGCTTTCTTT.

This chain uses TRBV10-3 with TRBJ1-2; weak D call: TRBD1 (5 bases). CDR1 is ENHRY, CDR2 SYGVKD, per germline. V lost 2 bases and J 3 bases, leaving 10 bases between the germline ends. This CDR3 is built from 14 residues. The CDR3 region has the DNA TGTGCCATCAGTGAGACGGGGGAGTACTATGGCTACACCTTC. Translated, it gives CAISETGEYYGYTF.

This clone is a singleton in its sample. The rearrangement uses TRBV10-2 and TRBJ1-3; tentative D call: TRBD1 (5 bases). The germline V and J ends were trimmed by 0 bases and 7 bases, with 10 bases remaining between them. In germline, CDR1 is WSHSY, CDR2 SAAADI. This CDR3 region has 14 residues. This CDR3 is CASSESNSGNTIYF. The CDR3 DNA reads as TGCGCCAGCAGTGAGTCGAATTCAGGGAACACCATATATTTT.

This clone was detected only once. This sequence joins TRBV27 and TRBJ1-5, with a tentative D call TRBD1 (6 bases). V lost 3 bases to trimming and J lost 2 bases, with 11 bases between them. Germline assignment: CDR1 MNHEY and CDR2 SMNVEV (reference sequence). The CDR3 is 15 amino acids. The CDR3: CASSFRRGGNQPQHF. The CDR3, as DNA: TGTGCCAGCAGTTTCCGCAGGGGAGGCAATCAGCCCCAGCATTTT.

The J gene is TRBJ2-7, the V gene TRBV5-4; TRBD2 agrees at 12 bases. The CDR3 totals 15 residues. Germline trimming cut 2 bases from V and 2 bases from J; bases unmatched to any gene: 2. Germline V CDR1 and CDR2: SGHNT, YYREEE (reference sequence). The CDR3 loop reads CASSFTSGGTYEQYF. The CDR3 nucleotides are TGTGCCAGCAGCTTCACTAGCGGGGGGACCTACGAGCAGTACTTC. The full variable domain, completed using reference TRBV5-4 and TRBJ2-7, is ETGVTQSPTHLIKTRGQQVTLRCSSQSGHNTVSWYQQALGQGPQFIFQYYREEENGRGNFPPRFSGLQFPNYSSELNVNALELDDSALYLCASSFTSGGTYEQYFGPGTRLTVT.

J is TRBJ2-7 and V is TRBV11-2; perhaps D is TRBD1 or TRBD2 (5 bases each). The germline V and J ends were trimmed by 2 bases and 3 bases, with 11 bases remaining between them. Germline V lookup: CDR1 SGHAT, CDR2 FQNNGV. This CDR3 has 14 amino acids. Here the CDR3 reads CASSLNGDRYEQYF. CDR3 coding DNA: TGTGCCAGCAGCTTAAACGGGGACCGCTACGAGCAGTACTTC. Combining the CDR3 with reference TRBV11-2 and TRBJ2-7 gives the whole variable domain EAGVAQSPRYKIIEKRQSVAFWCNPISGHATLYWYQQILGQGPKLLIQFQNNGVVDDSQLPKDRFSAERLKGVDSTLKIQPAKLEDSAVYLCASSLNGDRYEQYFGPGTRLTVT.

The chain carries TRBV9 and TRBJ2-7, with 9 bases that match TRBD2. Germline values: CDR1 SGDLS, CDR2 YYNGEE. Trimming cost V 4 bases and J 3 bases; bases outside gene matches: 5. The CDR3 contains 14 residues. Here the CDR3 DNA reads TGTGCCAGCAGCTCCGGGACTAGCAGCTACGAGCAGTACTTC. This gives the protein CASSSGTSSYEQYF.